The clone carrying this T cell receptor (beta chain) was seen a single time. An end of the junction does not agree with germline; a read error may underlie this. The data were produced by immunoSEQ multiplex PCR, yet TCRdb's version contains in-frame clones alone and is incomplete. The repertoire includes some 160,000 clones, approximately 77% of them detected once, and approximately 2% sits in the top ten. This sample was taken from a study of cytotoxic CD8 clonotypes in ibrutinib-treated CLL. Study information: Mean values per sample were roughly 250,000 productive templates and about 94,000 productive rearrangements.

There are 15 residues in the CDR3. Germline values: CDR1 MGHRA, CDR2 YSYEKL. The sample here was PBMCs, taken after 12 months of ibrutinib treatment. This TCR derives from a human donor with chronic lymphocytic leukemia. The rearrangement links TRBV4-1 to TRBJ2-2; the D is unclear. In DNA form, the CDR3 reads TGCGCCAGCAGCCATGTCAAGAAGAACGCCGGGGAGCTGTTTTTT. Amino acid sequence: CASSHVKKNAGELFF.